This T cell receptor (beta chain) was found in a study of regulatory T cells in long-lasting Graves disease. Germline CDR1 is KGHSH and CDR2 is LQKENI. The germline V and J ends were trimmed by 4 bases and 2 bases, with 12 bases remaining between them. The CDR3 loop spans 14 amino acids. Arm-PCR with iRepertoire HTBI primers amplified the CDR3 regions for these TCR beta libraries. TCRdb re-called the multiplex PCR reads through MiXCR, storing one row per CDR3 protein. This table holds around 500,000 distinct CDR3 sequences, about 13% found once. Points from the study as a whole: Sharing of public clonotypes was greater in persistent patients (roughly 2,600) than in new patients (roughly 1,000).

About this clonotype itself: Antigen unknown.

Sample time point: newly diagnosed GD, antithyroid drugs for less than 3 months. The TCR library was prepared using RNA isolated from PBMCs. These data were also reused for a study on T cells in Graves' hyperthyroidism and ophthalmopathy.

This clonotype was sampled from a man aged 25 to 40 with Graves disease. The source material was peripheral blood mononuclear cells (PBMCs), sampled at new diagnosis, from a patient treated with antithyroid drugs. The chain carries TRBV18 and TRBJ2-7; D is perhaps TRBD1 or TRBD2 (5 bases each). The CDR3 DNA follows: TGTGCCAGCTCACTGCAGGGACGGGCCTACGAGCAGTACTTC. The encoded protein is CASSLQGRAYEQYF.